Each of the 10 T cell receptor beta chains below was sequenced from the same sample in a study of blood T cell repertoires in COVID-19. Profiled with immunoSEQ multiplex PCR; TCRdb holds only in-frame clones, not every one. The sample holds roughly 110,000 clones, about 85% seen once. Input material: peripheral blood. These TCRs come from a human donor in a cohort sampled during active COVID-19.

The rearrangement links TRBV2 to TRBJ1-5; D perhaps matches TRBD1 (5 bases). With 1 base removed from V and 7 bases from J, the gap between germline ends came to 14 bases. CDR1 and CDR2 from the germline V gene are SNHLY and FYNNEI. The CDR3 consists of 15 residues. CDR3 loop: CASSEERDRGQPQHF. CDR3 nucleotides: TGTGCCAGCAGTGAAGAGCGGGACCGAGGGCAGCCCCAGCATTTT.

The rearrangement uses TRBV12-3 or TRBV12-4 and TRBJ1-2; 8 bases are a match to TRBD1. This CDR3 has 13 amino acids. With V trimmed by 4 bases and J by 8 bases, 6 bases remained unmatched. CDR3 amino acids: CASSSRQGYGYTF. The CDR3 nucleotides read TGTGCCAGCAGTTCCCGACAGGGGTACGGCTACACCTTC.

CDR3 protein: CASSPAGNEQFF. The CDR3 nucleotides read TGTGCCAGCTCCCCTGCCGGGAATGAGCAGTTCTTC. This sequence joins TRBV18 and TRBJ2-1; the D is unclear. Germline loops: CDR1 KGHSH, CDR2 LQKENI. V was clipped by 6 bases and J by 7 bases, with 10 bases between them. The CDR3 extends over 12 amino acids.

The rearrangement links TRBV9 to TRBJ2-2, with TRBD2 matching over 8 bases. The CDR3 has 17 residues. The V gene end was trimmed by 2 bases and the J gene end by 2 bases; junction bases not matched to a gene: 8. Germline loops: CDR1 SGDLS, CDR2 YYNGEE. CDR3 region: CASSVSSGALNTGELFF. DNA for the CDR3: TGTGCCAGCAGCGTTAGTAGCGGGGCCTTAAACACCGGGGAGCTGTTTTTT.

The V and J genes are TRBV7-2 and TRBJ2-6; D is unclear. Germline lookup yields CDR1 SGHTA and CDR2 FQGNSA. The V end lost 5 bases, the J end lost 2 bases, and 13 bases lay between the germline ends. This CDR3 contains 16 residues. In DNA form, the CDR3 reads TGTGCCAGCAGCGATAGACTTGGAACTGGGGCCAACGTCCTGACTTTC. It codes for CASSDRLGTGANVLTF.

The genes are TRBV6-5 and TRBJ2-3; D is ambiguous. Germline CDR1 reads MNHEY; CDR2 reads SVGAGI. V lost 6 bases, J lost 6 bases, and 7 bases lay in between. The CDR3 is made up of 11 amino acids. DNA of the CDR3: TGTGCCAGCAGGGCTCATGATACGCAGTATTTT. Amino acids: CASRAHDTQYF.

This clone was observed a single time. This chain links TRBV12-5 with TRBJ2-4; TRBD1 matches at 8 bases. CDR1 LGHNT and CDR2 FRNRAP come from the germline V gene. The CDR3 has 13 amino acids. J was trimmed by 7 bases and V by 5 bases; bases with no gene match: 4. The CDR3 sequence: CASGPNRGNIQYF. CDR3 sequence (DNA): TGTGCTAGTGGTCCCAACAGGGGGAACATTCAGTACTTC.

V gene TRBV4-2 combines with J gene TRBJ1-2; D gene ambiguous. Germline loops: CDR1 LGHNA, CDR2 YNFKEQ. CDR3 length: 14 residues. Trimming left V 0 bases short and J 7 bases short, with 12 bases between. CDR3 residues: CASSQDIQVSGYTF. CDR3 nucleotide sequence: TGTGCCAGCAGCCAAGATATCCAGGTCTCTGGCTACACCTTC.

This clone was counted between two and nine times. This chain joins TRBV24-1 and TRBJ2-7, with 7 bases identical to TRBD1. Germline CDR1 KGHDR, CDR2 SFDVKD. This CDR3 has 15 residues. The V gene end was trimmed by 3 bases and the J gene end by 2 bases; junction bases not matched to a gene: 6. The CDR3 bases are TGTGCCACCAGTGATCCTCGACAGGGCACCTACGAGCAGTACTTC. This gives the protein CATSDPRQGTYEQYF.

This clone occurred once. CDR3 loop: CATSTDSYEQYF. DNA of the CDR3: TGTGCCACCAGCACGGACAGCTACGAGCAGTACTTC. The V gene is TRBV15, the J gene TRBJ2-7; perhaps TRBD1 as D (6 bases). This CDR3 has 12 amino acids. Germline CDR1 reads LNHNV; CDR2 reads YYDKDF (reference sequence). The V gene lost 4 bases and the J gene lost 3 bases, with 7 bases spanning the gap.